The clone carrying this T cell receptor beta chain was found many times. Its target is not known. These data are taken from a study of blood T cells in healthy people across ages. Study-level background: Per every two T cells, about one barcoded beta molecule was captured by template switching.

A second PCR of 7 to 11 cycles used a sample-barcoded 5' primer and a J-beta primer mix. Template switching added a 12-random-nucleotide identifier to every cDNA molecule. In TCRdb, the 5' RACE reads were re-called with MiXCR into one record per CDR3 protein. The table lists more than 800,000 distinct CDR3 sequences, 29% of them singletons. The CDR3 consists of 14 residues. The junction had 1 base not matched to a gene; V was cut back by 0 bases and J by 6 bases. Germline V gene sequence: CDR1 MNHEY, CDR2 SVGEGT. Study findings and constraints: TCR beta diversity, measured per million T cells, fell in a roughly linear way with age.

The chain joins TRBV6-2 or TRBV6-3 to TRBJ1-1; 10 bases agree with TRBD1. This sequence originates from an elderly woman in good health. Specimen: blood. The CDR3 reads CASSYSGTGAEAFF. CDR3 sequence (DNA): TGTGCCAGCAGTTACTCCGGGACAGGGGCTGAAGCTTTCTTT.